The source of this TCR beta chain is a study of control samples from healthy donors and cancer patients. Using immunoSEQ multiplex PCR, the repertoire was profiled, and TCRdb retains in-frame clones only, with some absent. The table has roughly 92,000 clones, 85% to 90% seen once. Germline values: CDR1 MDHEN, CDR2 SYDVKM. This CDR3 has 13 residues. The germline V and J ends were trimmed by 3 bases and 5 bases, with 8 bases remaining between them. This TCR was recovered from a woman aged 55-70 years in good health. V and J are TRBV28 and TRBJ1-5, with D unclear. Sequenced input: blood. The CDR3 protein is CASSFQTYQPQHF. CDR3 in DNA: TGTGCCAGCAGTTTCCAGACTTATCAGCCCCAGCATTTT. Filled out from reference TRBV28 and TRBJ1-5, the complete variable domain reads DVKVTQSSRYLVKRTGEKVFLECVQDMDHENMFWYRQDPGLGLRLIYFSYDVKMKEKGDIPEGYSVSREKKERFSLILESASTNQTSMYLCASSFQTYQPQHFGDGTRLSIL.